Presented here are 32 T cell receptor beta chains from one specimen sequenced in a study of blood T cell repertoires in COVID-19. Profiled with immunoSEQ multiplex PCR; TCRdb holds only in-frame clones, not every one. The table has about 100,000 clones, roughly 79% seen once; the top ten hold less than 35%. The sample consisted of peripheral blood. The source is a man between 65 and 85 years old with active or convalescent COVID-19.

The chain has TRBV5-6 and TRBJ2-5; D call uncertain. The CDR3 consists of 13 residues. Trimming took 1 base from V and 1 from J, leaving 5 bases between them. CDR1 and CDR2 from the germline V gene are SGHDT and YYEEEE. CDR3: CASSLSFQETQYF. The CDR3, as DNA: TGTGCCAGCAGCTTGTCGTTCCAAGAGACCCAGTACTTC.

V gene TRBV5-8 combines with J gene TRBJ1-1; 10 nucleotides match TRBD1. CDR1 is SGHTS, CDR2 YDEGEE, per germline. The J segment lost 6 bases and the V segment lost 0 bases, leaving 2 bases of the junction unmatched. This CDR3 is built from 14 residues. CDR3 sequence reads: CASSLGDRGPEAFF. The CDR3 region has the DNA TGTGCCAGCAGCTTGGGGGACAGGGGCCCTGAAGCTTTCTTT.

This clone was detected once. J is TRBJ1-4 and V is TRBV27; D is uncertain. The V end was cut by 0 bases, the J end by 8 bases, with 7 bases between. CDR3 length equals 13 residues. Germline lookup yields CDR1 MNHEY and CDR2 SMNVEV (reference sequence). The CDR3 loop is CASSLSRGEKLFF. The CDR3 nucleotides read TGTGCCAGCAGTTTATCCAGAGGGGAAAAACTGTTTTTT.

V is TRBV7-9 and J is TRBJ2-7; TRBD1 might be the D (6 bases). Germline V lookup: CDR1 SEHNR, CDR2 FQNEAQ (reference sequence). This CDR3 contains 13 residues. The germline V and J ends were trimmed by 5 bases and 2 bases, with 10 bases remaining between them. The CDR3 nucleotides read TGTGCCAGCAGCCTGGACAGCCCCTACGAGCAGTACTTC. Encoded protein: CASSLDSPYEQYF.

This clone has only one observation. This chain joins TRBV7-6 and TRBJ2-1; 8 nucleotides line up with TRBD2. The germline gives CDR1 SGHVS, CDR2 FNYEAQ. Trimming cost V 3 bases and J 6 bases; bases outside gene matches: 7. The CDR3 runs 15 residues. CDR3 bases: TGTGCCAGCAGCTTCCCGGGGGGGCCTGGCAATGAGCAGTTCTTC. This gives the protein CASSFPGGPGNEQFF.

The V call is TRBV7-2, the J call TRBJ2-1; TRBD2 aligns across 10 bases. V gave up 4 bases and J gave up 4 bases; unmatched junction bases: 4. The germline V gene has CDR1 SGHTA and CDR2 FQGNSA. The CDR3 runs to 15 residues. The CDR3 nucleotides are TGTGCCAGCAGCTGGACTAGCGGCCAATACAATGAGCAGTTCTTC. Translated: CASSWTSGQYNEQFF.

CDR3 DNA sequence: TGTGCCAGCAGCTTGAGCTGGTTTTCTGGTAATTCACCCCTCCACTTT. Translation gives CASSLSWFSGNSPLHF. The chain couples TRBV5-6 to TRBJ1-6; D remains ambiguous. V dropped 1 base and J dropped 6 bases, with 14 bases sitting between them. This CDR3 is 16 amino acids long. Germline lookup yields CDR1 SGHDT and CDR2 YYEEEE.

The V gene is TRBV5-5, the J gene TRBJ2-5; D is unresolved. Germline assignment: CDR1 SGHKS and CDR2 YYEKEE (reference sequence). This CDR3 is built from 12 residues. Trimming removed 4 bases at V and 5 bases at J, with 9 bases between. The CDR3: CASSPSGETQYF. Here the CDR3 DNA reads TGTGCCAGCAGCCCCTCCGGGGAGACCCAGTACTTC. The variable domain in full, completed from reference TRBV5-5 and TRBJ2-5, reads DAGVTQSPTHLIKTRGQQVTLRCSPISGHKSVSWYQQVLGQGPQFIFQYYEKEERGRGNFPDRFSARQFPNYSSELNVNALLLGDSALYLCASSPSGETQYFGPGTRLLVL.

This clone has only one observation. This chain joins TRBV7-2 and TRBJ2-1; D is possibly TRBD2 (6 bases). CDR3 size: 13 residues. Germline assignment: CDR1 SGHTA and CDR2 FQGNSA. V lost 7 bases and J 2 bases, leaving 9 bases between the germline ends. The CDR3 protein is CASTPGAYNEQFF. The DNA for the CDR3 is TGTGCCAGCACGCCGGGAGCCTACAATGAGCAGTTCTTC.

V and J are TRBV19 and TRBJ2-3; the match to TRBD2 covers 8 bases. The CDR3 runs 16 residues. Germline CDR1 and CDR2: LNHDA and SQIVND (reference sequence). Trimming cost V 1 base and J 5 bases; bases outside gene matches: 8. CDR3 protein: CASSIGVAGFGDTQYF. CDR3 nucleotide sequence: TGTGCCAGTAGTATAGGGGTAGCGGGATTTGGAGATACGCAGTATTTT.

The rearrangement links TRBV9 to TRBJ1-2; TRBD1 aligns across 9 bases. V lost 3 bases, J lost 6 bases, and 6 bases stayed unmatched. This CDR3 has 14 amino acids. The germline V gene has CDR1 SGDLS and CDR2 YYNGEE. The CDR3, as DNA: TGTGCCAGCAGCGCCCTACAGGGGGCGGATGGCTACACCTTC. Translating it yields CASSALQGADGYTF.

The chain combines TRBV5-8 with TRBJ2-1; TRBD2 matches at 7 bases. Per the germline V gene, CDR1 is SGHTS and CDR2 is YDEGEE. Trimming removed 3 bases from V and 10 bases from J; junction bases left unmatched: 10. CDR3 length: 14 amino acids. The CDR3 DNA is TGTGCCAGCAGCTCCGAGCGGGGAACGGGGGAGCAGTTCTTC. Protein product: CASSSERGTGEQFF. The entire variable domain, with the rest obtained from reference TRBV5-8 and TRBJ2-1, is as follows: EAGVTQSPTHLIKTRGQQATLRCSPISGHTSVYWYQQALGLGLQFLLWYDEGEERNRGNFPPRFSGRQFPNYSSELNVNALELEDSALYLCASSSERGTGEQFFGPGTRLTVL.

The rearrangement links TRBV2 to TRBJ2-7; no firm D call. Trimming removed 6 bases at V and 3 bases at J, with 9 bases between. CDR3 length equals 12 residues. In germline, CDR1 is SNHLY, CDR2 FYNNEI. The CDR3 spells CASSVDNYEQYF. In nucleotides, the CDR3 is TGTGCCAGCAGCGTTGACAACTACGAGCAGTACTTC.

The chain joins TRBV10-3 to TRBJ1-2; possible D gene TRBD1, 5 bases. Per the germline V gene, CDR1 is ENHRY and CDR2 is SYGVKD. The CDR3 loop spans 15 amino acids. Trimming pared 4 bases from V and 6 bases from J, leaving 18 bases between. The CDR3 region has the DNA TGTGCCATCAGTGGTTTAACAGGAAGTTCCGATGGCTACACCTTC. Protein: CAISGLTGSSDGYTF.

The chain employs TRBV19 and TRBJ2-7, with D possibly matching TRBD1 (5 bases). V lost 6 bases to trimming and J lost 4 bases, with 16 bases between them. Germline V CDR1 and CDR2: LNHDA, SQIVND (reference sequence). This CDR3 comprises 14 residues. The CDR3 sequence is CASSPSGIRYEQYF. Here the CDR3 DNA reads TGTGCCAGTAGCCCTTCAGGGATTAGGTACGAGCAGTACTTC.

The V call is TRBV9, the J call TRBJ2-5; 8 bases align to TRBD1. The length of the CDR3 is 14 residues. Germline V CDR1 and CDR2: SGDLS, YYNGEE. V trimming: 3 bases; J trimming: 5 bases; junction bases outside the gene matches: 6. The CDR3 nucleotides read TGTGCCAGCAGCGCCGGACAGGGTTGGGAGACCCAGTACTTC. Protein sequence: CASSAGQGWETQYF.

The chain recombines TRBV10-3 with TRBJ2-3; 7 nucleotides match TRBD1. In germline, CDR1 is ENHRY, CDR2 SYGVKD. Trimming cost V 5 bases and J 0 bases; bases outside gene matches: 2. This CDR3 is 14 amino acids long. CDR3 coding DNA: TGTGCCATCAGTCCGGGACAGAGCACAGATACGCAGTATTTT. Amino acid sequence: CAISPGQSTDTQYF.

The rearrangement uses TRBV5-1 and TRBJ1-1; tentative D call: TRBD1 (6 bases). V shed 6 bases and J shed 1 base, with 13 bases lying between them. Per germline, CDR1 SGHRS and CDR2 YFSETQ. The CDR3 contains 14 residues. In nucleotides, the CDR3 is TGCGCCAGCACCCCTGGGACACCGAACACTGAAGCTTTCTTT. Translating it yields CASTPGTPNTEAFF. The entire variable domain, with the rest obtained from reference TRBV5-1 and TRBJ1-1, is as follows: KAGVTQTPRYLIKTRGQQVTLSCSPISGHRSVSWYQQTPGQGLQFLFEYFSETQRNKGNFPGRFSGRQFSNSRSEMNVSTLELGDSALYLCASTPGTPNTEAFFGQGTRLTVV.

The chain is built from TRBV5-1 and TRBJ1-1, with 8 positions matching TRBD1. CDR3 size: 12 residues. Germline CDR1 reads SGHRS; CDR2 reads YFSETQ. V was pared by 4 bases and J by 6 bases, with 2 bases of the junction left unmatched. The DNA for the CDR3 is TGCGCCAGCAGCGTACAGGGGGCTGAAGCTTTCTTT. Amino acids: CASSVQGAEAFF.

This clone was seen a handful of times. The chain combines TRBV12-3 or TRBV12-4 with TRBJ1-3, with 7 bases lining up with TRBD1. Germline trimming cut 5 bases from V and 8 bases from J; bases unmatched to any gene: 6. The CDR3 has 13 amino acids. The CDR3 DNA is TGTGCCAGCAGTAGACAGGGTAGAGACACCATATATTTT. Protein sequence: CASSRQGRDTIYF.

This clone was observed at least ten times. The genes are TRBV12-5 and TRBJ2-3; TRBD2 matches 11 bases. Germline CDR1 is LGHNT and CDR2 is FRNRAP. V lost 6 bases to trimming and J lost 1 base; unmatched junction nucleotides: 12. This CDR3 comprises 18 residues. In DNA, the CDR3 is TGTGCTAGTGGCGCTACCAGAAGTAGCGGGGGGGGCACAGATACGCAGTATTTT. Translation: CASGATRSSGGGTDTQYF. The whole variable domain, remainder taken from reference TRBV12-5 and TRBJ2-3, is DARVTQTPRHKVTEMGQEVTMRCQPILGHNTVFWYRQTMMQGLELLAYFRNRAPLDDSGMPKDRFSAEMPDATLATLKIQPSEPRDSAVYFCASGATRSSGGGTDTQYFGPGTRLTVL.

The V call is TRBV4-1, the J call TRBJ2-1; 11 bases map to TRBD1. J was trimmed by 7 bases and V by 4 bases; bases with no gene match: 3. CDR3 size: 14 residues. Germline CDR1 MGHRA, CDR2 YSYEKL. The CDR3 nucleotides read TGCGCCAGCAGCCTAGGACAGGGGGCTAATGAGCAGTTCTTC. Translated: CASSLGQGANEQFF.

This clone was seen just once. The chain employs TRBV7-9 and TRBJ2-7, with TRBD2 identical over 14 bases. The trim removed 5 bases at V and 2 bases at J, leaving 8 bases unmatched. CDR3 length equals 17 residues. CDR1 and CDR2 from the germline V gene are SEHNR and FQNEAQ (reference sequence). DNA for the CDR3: TGTGCCAGCAGCCAGGGACTAGCGGGAGAACTTCCCTACGAGCAGTACTTC. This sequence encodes CASSQGLAGELPYEQYF.

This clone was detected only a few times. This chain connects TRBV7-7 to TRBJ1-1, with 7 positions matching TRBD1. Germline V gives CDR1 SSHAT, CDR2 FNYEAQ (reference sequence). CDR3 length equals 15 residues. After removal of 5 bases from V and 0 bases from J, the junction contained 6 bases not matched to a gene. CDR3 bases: TGTGCCAGCAGCGATCACAGGGGCATGAACACTGAAGCTTTCTTT. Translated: CASSDHRGMNTEAFF.

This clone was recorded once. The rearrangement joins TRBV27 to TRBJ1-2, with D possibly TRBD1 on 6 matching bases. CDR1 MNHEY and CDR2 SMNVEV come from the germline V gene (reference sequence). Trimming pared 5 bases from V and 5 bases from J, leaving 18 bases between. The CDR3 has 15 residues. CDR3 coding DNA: TGTGCCAGCAGTGACCGGGACACGAGACGTTATGGCTACACCTTC. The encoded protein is CASSDRDTRRYGYTF.

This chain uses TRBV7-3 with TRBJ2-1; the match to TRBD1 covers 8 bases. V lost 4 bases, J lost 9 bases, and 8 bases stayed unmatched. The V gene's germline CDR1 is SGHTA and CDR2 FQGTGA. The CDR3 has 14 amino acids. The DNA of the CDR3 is TGTGCCAGCAGCTCCGACAGGGGTTTTGGTGAGCAGTTCTTC. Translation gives CASSSDRGFGEQFF.

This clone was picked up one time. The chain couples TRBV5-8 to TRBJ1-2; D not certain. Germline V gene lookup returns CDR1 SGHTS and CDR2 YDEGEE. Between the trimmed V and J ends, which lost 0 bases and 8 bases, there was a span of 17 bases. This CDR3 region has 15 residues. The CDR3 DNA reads TGTGCCAGCAGCTTGGAGGTAGCGGCAATTGAGGGCTACACCTTC. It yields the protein CASSLEVAAIEGYTF.

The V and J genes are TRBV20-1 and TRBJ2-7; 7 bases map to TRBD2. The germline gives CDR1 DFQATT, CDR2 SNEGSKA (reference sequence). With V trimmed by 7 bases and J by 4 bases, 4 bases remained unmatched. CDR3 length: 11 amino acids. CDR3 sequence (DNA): TGCAGTGGGACTAGTAGGTACGAGCAGTACTTC. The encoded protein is CSGTSRYEQYF.

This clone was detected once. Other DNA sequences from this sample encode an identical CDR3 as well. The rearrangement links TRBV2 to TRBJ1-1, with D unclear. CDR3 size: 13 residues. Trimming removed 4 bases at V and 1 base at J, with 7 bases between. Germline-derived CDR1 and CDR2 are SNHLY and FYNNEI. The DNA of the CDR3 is TGTGCCAGCAGTGCGGGGTGGAACACTGAAGCTTTCTTT. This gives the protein CASSAGWNTEAFF.

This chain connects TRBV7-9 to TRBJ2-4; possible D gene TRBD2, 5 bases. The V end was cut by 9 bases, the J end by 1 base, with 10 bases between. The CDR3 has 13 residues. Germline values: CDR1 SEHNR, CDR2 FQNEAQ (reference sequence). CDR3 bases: TGTGCCAGTATGCCGGGGGCCAAAAACATTCAGTACTTC. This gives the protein CASMPGAKNIQYF.

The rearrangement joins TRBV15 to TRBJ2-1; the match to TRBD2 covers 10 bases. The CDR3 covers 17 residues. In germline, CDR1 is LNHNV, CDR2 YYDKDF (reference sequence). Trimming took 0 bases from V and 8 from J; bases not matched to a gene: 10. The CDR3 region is CATSRDHLASGSYEQFF. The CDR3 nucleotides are TGTGCCACCAGCAGAGATCACCTGGCTAGCGGGAGTTATGAGCAGTTCTTC.

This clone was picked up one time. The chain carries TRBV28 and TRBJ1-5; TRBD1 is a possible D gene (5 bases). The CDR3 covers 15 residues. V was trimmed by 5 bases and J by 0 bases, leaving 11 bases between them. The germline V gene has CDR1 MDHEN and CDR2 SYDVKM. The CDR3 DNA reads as TGTGCCAGCAGTCCGACAGTAAATAGCAATCAGCCCCAGCATTTT. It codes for CASSPTVNSNQPQHF. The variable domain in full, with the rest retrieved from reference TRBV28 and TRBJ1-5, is DVKVTQSSRYLVKRTGEKVFLECVQDMDHENMFWYRQDPGLGLRLIYFSYDVKMKEKGDIPEGYSVSREKKERFSLILESASTNQTSMYLCASSPTVNSNQPQHFGDGTRLSIL.